The 3 T cell receptor beta chains given below trace back to one sample, sequenced in a study of cytomegalovirus exposure and HLA in healthy donors. Amplification used 60 Vbeta primers and 13 Jbeta primers. Clones were read by immunoSEQ multiplex PCR, and TCRdb kept only the in-frame ones, dropping some. Here the sample spans about 130,000 clones, roughly 78% being singletons. Input material: PBMCs. These receptor sequences come from a male donor in good health and CMV-seronegative.

The V gene is TRBV18, the J gene TRBJ1-2; 7 bases are shared with TRBD1. The CDR3 consists of 14 residues. Germline lookup yields CDR1 KGHSH and CDR2 LQKENI. Unmatched junction bases numbered 3, after V lost 3 bases and J lost 2 bases. This CDR3 reads CASSPGQRNYGYTF. CDR3 in DNA: TGTGCCAGCTCACCGGGACAGCGAAACTATGGCTACACCTTC.

The chain employs TRBV30 and TRBJ1-5; no clear D gene. CDR1 GTSNPN and CDR2 SVGIG come from the germline V gene (reference sequence). Trimming took off 0 bases at V and 4 bases at J, with 10 bases between the two ends. The CDR3 loop spans 14 amino acids. The CDR3: CAWSVQAPNQPQHF. CDR3 nucleotide sequence: TGTGCCTGGAGTGTCCAAGCACCGAATCAGCCCCAGCATTTT.

The chain joins TRBV2 to TRBJ2-5, with D unclear. The CDR3 consists of 16 residues. In germline, CDR1 is SNHLY, CDR2 FYNNEI. V gave up 4 bases and J gave up 2 bases, with 17 bases separating them. CDR3 in DNA: TGTGCCAGCAGTGTACACAACGCCGCCTTTCAAGAGACCCAGTACTTC. Translating gives CASSVHNAAFQETQYF.